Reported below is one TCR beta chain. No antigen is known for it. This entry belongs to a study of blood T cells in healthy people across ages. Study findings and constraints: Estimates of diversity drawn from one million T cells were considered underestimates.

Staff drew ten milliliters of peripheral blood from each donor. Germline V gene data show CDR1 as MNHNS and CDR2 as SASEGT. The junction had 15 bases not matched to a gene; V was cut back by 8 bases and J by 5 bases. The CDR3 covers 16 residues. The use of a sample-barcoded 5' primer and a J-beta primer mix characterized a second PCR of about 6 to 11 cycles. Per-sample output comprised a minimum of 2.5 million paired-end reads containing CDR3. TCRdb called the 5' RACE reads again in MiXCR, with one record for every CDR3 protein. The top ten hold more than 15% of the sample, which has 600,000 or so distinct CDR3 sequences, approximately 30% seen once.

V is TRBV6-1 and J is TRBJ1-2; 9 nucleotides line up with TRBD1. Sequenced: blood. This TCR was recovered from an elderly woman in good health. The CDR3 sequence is CASGDPGQGLLYGYTF. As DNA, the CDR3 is TGTGCCAGCGGGGACCCGGGACAGGGACTTCTTTATGGCTACACCTTC.